The 10 T cell receptor beta chains below were found in one sample sequenced in a study of lymphopenia after photon versus proton radiotherapy. TCRdb keeps only in-frame clones here, not all; method: immunoSEQ multiplex PCR. This table holds 25,000 to 30,000 clones, around 82% found once. This specimen consisted of peripheral blood, obtained from a patient treated with photon-based radiotherapy. Receptors were obtained from a man aged 45-65 years with gastric cancer.

The chain recombines TRBV30 with TRBJ2-4, with D possibly TRBD1 on 5 matching bases. From germline, CDR1 is GTSNPN and CDR2 SVGIG (reference sequence). V was clipped by 0 bases and J by 6 bases, with 18 bases between them. This CDR3 comprises 16 residues. CDR3 sequence (DNA): TGTGCCTGGAGTGTAGGCGTCAGGGCCGAGTTAAACATTCAGTACTTC. As protein: CAWSVGVRAELNIQYF.

This sequence joins TRBV10-3 and TRBJ1-1, with 10 bases identical to TRBD1. CDR3 size: 14 residues. Germline assignment: CDR1 ENHRY and CDR2 SYGVKD. Trimming at V came to 6 bases and at J to 2 bases, leaving 3 bases not matched to a gene. The CDR3 coding sequence is TGTGCCATCAGCGGGGACAGGGGAAACACTGAAGCTTTCTTT. This translates into CAISGDRGNTEAFF.

This chain connects TRBV5-8 to TRBJ2-7; the D gene could be TRBD1 or TRBD2 (5 bases each). The CDR3 runs to 15 residues. Trimming left V 0 bases short and J 0 bases short, with 10 bases between. Germline CDR1 SGHTS, CDR2 YDEGEE. The CDR3 is CASSLEGTVSYEQYV. The CDR3 bases are TGTGCCAGCAGCTTGGAGGGGACCGTCTCCTACGAGCAGTACGTC.

A single count supports this clone. The CDR3 nucleotides are TGTGCCAGCAGACAGGACAGGGCTCAGCCCCAGCATTTT. It is translated as CASRQDRAQPQHF. This sequence joins TRBV6-5 and TRBJ1-5; 8 bases align to TRBD1. After removal of 6 bases from V and 6 bases from J, the junction contained 4 bases not matched to a gene. CDR1 and CDR2 (germline): MNHEY, SVGAGI. The CDR3 contains 13 residues.

This CDR3 reads CASSFRGRLETQYF. CDR3 bases: TGTGCCAGCAGCTTCAGGGGGCGCTTAGAGACCCAGTACTTC. The rearrangement joins TRBV11-2 to TRBJ2-5, with 8 positions matching TRBD1. The CDR3 covers 14 residues. CDR1 is SGHAT and CDR2 is FQNNGV in the germline V gene. V shed 3 bases and J 4 bases; nucleotides not matched to a gene: 4.

This clone was recorded once. CDR3 bases: TGTGCCAGCTGCCCGGAGGGGTACGAGCAGTACGTC. Translating gives CASCPEGYEQYV. The rearrangement uses TRBV18 and TRBJ2-7, with a tentative D call TRBD2 (6 bases). CDR3 length: 12 amino acids. The ends were cut back, 7 bases at V and 4 bases at J, with 11 bases in the middle. Per germline, CDR1 KGHSH and CDR2 LQKENI.

This clone has more than one count but fewer than ten. The chain uses TRBV6-1 and TRBJ1-6; 9 bases agree with TRBD1. CDR3 length: 13 residues. The V segment lost 9 bases and the J segment 7 bases; nucleotides outside the gene matches: 4. From germline, CDR1 is MNHNS and CDR2 SASEGT. The CDR3 DNA is TGTGCCAGTCGGACAGGGGAAAATTCACCCCTCCACTTT. Its translation is CASRTGENSPLHF.

V and J are TRBV2 and TRBJ2-2; 9 nucleotides match TRBD1. The CDR3 covers 16 residues. The germline V gene encodes CDR1 SNHLY and CDR2 FYNNEI. V shed 6 bases and J 0 bases; nucleotides not matched to a gene: 5. CDR3 bases: TGTGCCAGCAGCCAGGGACAGGGCCCGAACACCGGGGAGCTGTTTTTT. Translated, it gives CASSQGQGPNTGELFF. The variable domain in full, completed from reference TRBV2 and TRBJ2-2, reads EPEVTQTPSHQVTQMGQEVILRCVPISNHLYFYWYRQILGQKVEFLVSFYNNEISEKSEIFDDQFSVERPDGSNFTLKIRSTKLEDSAMYFCASSQGQGPNTGELFFGEGSRLTVL.

This rearrangement joins TRBV11-1 to TRBJ2-6; D not resolved. Trimming removed 5 bases from V and 2 bases from J, with 16 bases in between. Germline V gene sequence: CDR1 SGHAT, CDR2 FQDESV (reference sequence). The CDR3 consists of 17 residues. This chain's CDR3 is CASSPLSGSAGANVLTF. The CDR3 DNA reads as TGTGCCAGCAGCCCCTTATCGGGTTCGGCTGGGGCCAACGTCCTGACTTTC.

This clone is a singleton in its sample. The chain is built from TRBV5-1 and TRBJ2-3; D not resolved. The germline CDR1 and CDR2 sequences are SGHRS and YFSETQ. Trimming stripped 4 bases from V and 1 base from J, with 13 bases between. The CDR3 spans 15 residues. Here the CDR3 reads CASSPRYGGTDTQYF. CDR3 DNA sequence: TGCGCCAGCAGCCCCCGTTATGGTGGCACAGATACGCAGTATTTT.